This TCR beta chain was identified during a study of tumor-infiltrating lymphocytes in localized non-small cell lung cancer. In the study overall: Tumor tissue and non-adjacent uninvolved lung came from each patient.

CDR3 length equals 19 residues. Trimming took 3 bases from V and 2 from J; bases not matched to a gene: 16. Germline V gene lookup returns CDR1 MNHNS and CDR2 SASEGT. Generated by immunoSEQ multiplex PCR, the TCRdb table keeps only in-frame clones and is missing some. Of fewer than 20,000 clones in the sample, around 79% are singletons; the top ten hold 5.5% to 7%. The chain employs TRBV6-1 and TRBJ1-5, with 7 bases aligning to TRBD1. The material sequenced was lung tumor tissue. The TCR was taken from a human donor with non-small cell lung cancer. In DNA, the CDR3 is TGTGCCAGCAGTGATCTGGACGCAGGGGGAGGTTTCGGCAATCAGCCCCAGCATTTT. It translates to CASSDLDAGGGFGNQPQHF.